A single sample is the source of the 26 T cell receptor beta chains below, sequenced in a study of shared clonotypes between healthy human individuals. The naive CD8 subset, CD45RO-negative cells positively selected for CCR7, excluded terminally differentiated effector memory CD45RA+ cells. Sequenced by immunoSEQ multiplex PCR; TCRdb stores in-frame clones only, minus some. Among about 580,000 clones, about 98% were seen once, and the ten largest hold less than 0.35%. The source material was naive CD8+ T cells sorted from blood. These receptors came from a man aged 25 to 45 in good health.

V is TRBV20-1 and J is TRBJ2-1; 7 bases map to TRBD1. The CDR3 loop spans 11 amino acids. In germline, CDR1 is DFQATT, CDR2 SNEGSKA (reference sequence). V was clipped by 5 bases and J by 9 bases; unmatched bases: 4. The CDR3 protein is CSAPTGREQFF. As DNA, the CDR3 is TGCAGTGCTCCGACAGGGCGTGAGCAGTTCTTC.

DNA for the CDR3: TGTGCCAGCAGCTTAACCGGTACGACCACCGGGGAGCTGTTTTTT. Translating it yields CASSLTGTTTGELFF. The chain is built from TRBV7-9 and TRBJ2-2; D gene ambiguous. CDR3 size: 15 residues. Germline CDR1 SEHNR, CDR2 FQNEAQ (reference sequence). Trimming pared 2 bases from V and 4 bases from J, leaving 11 bases between. Variable domain in full (rest from reference TRBV7-9 and TRBJ2-2): DTGVSQNPRHKITKRGQNVTFRCDPISEHNRLYWYRQTLGQGPEFLTYFQNEAQLEKSRLLSDRFSAERPKGSFSTLEIQRTEQGDSAMYLCASSLTGTTTGELFFGEGSRLTVL.

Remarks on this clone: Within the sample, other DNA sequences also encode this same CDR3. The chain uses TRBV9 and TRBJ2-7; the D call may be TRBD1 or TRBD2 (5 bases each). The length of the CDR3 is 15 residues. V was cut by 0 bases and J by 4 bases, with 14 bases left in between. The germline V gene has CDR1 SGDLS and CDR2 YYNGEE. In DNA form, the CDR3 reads TGTGCCAGCAGCGTAGGGGGCACAACGGGGTACGAGCAGTACTTC. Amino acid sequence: CASSVGGTTGYEQYF. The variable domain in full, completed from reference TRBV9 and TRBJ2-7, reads DSGVTQTPKHLITATGQRVTLRCSPRSGDLSVYWYQQSLDQGLQFLIQYYNGEERAKGNILERFSAQQFPDLHSELNLSSLELGDSALYFCASSVGGTTGYEQYFGPGTRLTVT.

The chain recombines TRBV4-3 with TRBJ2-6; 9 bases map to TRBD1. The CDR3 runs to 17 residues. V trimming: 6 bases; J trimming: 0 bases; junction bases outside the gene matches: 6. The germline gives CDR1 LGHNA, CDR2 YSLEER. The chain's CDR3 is CASSSGTGLSGANVLTF. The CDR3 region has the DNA TGCGCCAGCAGTTCCGGGACAGGGCTCTCTGGGGCCAACGTCCTGACTTTC.

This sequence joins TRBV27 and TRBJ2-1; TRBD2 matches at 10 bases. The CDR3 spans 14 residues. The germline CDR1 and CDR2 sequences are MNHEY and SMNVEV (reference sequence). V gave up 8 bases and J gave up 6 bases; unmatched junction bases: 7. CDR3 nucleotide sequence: TGTGCCAGCCAACTAGCGGGAAATCTCAATGAGCAGTTCTTC. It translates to CASQLAGNLNEQFF.

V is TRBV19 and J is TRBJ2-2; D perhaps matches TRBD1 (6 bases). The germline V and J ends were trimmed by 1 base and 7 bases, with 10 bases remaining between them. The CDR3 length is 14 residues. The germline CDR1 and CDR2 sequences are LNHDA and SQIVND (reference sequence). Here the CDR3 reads CASSIGQGFGELFF. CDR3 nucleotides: TGTGCCAGTAGTATAGGCCAGGGGTTCGGGGAGCTGTTTTTT.

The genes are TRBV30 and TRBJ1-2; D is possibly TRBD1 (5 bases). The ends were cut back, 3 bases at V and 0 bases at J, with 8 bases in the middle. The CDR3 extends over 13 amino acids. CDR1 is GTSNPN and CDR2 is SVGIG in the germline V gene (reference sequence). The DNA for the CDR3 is TGTGCCTGGAGACAGGAGACTAACTATGGCTACACCTTC. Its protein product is CAWRQETNYGYTF. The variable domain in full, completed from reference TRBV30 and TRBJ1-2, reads SQTIHQWPATLVQPVGSPLSLECTVEGTSNPNLYWYRQAAGRGLQLLFYSVGIGQISSEVPQNLSASRPQDRQFILSSKKLLLSDSGFYLCAWRQETNYGYTFGSGTRLTVV.

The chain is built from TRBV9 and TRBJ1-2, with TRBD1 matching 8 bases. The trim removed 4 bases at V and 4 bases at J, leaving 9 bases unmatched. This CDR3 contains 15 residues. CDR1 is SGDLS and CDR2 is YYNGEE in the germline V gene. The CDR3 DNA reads TGTGCCAGCAGCCCCCTGGGGGGGACAGGCTATGGCTACACCTTC. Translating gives CASSPLGGTGYGYTF.

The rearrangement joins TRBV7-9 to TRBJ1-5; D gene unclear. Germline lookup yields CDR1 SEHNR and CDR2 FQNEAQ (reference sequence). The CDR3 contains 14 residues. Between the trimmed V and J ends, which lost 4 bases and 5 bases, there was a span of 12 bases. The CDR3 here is CASSSPGMDQPQHF. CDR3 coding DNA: TGTGCCAGCAGCTCCCCCGGGATGGATCAGCCCCAGCATTTT.

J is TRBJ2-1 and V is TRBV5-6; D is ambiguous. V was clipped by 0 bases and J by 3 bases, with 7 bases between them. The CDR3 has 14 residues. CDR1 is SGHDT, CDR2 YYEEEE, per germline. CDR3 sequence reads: CASSLGVRYNEQFF. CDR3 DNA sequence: TGTGCCAGCAGCTTGGGAGTCCGCTACAATGAGCAGTTCTTC.

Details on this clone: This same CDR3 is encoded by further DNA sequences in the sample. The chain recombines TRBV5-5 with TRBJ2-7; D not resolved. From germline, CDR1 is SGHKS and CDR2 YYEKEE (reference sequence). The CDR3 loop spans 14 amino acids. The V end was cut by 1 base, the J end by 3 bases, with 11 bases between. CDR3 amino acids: CASSLTDRFYEQYF. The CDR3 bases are TGTGCCAGCAGCTTGACGGACCGATTCTACGAGCAGTACTTC.

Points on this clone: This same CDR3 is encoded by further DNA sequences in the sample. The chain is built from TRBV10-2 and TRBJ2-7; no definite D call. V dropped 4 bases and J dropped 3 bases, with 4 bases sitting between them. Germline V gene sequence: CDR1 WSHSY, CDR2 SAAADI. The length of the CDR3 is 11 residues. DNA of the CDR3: TGCGCCAGCAGTGCAAGCTACGAGCAGTACTTC. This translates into CASSASYEQYF.

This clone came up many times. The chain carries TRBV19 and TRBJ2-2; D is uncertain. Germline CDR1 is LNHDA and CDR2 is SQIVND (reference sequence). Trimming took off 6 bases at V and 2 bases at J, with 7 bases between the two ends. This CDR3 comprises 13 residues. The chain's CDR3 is CASRALNTGELFF. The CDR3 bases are TGTGCCAGTAGGGCACTCAACACCGGGGAGCTGTTTTTT.

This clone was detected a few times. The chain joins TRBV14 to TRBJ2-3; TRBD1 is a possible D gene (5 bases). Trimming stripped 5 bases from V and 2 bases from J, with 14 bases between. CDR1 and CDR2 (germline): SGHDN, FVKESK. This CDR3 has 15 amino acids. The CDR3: CASSGNRSYTDTQYF. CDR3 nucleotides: TGTGCCAGCAGCGGCAACAGGTCCTACACAGATACGCAGTATTTT.

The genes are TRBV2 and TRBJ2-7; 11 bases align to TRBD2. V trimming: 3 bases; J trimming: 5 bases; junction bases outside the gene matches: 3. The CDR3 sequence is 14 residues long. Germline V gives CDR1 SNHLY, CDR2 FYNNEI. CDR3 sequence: CASSDEGLADEQYF. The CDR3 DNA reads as TGTGCCAGCAGTGATGAGGGACTAGCGGACGAGCAGTACTTC.

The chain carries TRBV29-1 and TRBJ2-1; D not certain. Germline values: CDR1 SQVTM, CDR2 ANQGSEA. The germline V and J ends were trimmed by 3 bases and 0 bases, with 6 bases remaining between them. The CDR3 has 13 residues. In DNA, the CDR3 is TGCAGCGTTGACCCAGGCTCCTACAATGAGCAGTTCTTC. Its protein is CSVDPGSYNEQFF.

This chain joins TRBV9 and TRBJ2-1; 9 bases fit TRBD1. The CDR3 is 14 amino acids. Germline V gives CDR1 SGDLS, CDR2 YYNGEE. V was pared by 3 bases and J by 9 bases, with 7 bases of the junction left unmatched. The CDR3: CASSDTGGRGEQFF. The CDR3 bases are TGTGCCAGCAGCGATACAGGGGGCAGGGGTGAGCAGTTCTTC.

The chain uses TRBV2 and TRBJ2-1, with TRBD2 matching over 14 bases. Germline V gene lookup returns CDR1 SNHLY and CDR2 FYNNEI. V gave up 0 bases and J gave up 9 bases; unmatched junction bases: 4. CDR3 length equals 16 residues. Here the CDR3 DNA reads TGTGCCAGCAGTGAAGCGACTAGCGGGAGGGCTTTTGAGCAGTTCTTC. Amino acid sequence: CASSEATSGRAFEQFF.

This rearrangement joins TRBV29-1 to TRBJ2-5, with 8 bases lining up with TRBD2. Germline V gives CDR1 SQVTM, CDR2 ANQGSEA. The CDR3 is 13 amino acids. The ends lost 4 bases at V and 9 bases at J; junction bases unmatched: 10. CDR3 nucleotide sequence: TGCAGCGTTGGGGTAGCGGGGTCGTGGGCCCAGTACTTC. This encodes CSVGVAGSWAQYF.

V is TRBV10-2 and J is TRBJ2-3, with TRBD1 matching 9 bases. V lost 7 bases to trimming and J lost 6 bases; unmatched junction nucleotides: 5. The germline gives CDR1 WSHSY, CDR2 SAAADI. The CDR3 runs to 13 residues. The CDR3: CASIGTGRDTQYF. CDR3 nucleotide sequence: TGCGCCAGCATTGGGACAGGGAGGGATACGCAGTATTTT.

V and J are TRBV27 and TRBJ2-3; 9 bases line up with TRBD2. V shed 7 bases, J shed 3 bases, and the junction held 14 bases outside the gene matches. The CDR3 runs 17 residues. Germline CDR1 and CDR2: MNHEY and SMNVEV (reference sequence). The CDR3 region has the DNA TGTGCCAGCATCCCGTTAGTGGCGGGAGGGCCGACAGATACGCAGTATTTT. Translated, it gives CASIPLVAGGPTDTQYF.

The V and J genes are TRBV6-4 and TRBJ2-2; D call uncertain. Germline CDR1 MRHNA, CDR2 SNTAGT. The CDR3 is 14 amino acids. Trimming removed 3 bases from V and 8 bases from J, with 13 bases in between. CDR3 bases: TGTGCCAGCAGTGAACGGTGGGGTGCGGGGGAGCTGTTTTTT. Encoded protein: CASSERWGAGELFF.

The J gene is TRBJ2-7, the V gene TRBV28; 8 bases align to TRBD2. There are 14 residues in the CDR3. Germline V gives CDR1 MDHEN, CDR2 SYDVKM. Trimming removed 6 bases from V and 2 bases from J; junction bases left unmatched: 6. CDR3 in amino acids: CASSLGLAAYEQYF. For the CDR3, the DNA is TGTGCCAGCAGCCTTGGACTAGCCGCCTACGAGCAGTACTTC. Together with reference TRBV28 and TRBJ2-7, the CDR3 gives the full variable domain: DVKVTQSSRYLVKRTGEKVFLECVQDMDHENMFWYRQDPGLGLRLIYFSYDVKMKEKGDIPEGYSVSREKKERFSLILESASTNQTSMYLCASSLGLAAYEQYFGPGTRLTVT.

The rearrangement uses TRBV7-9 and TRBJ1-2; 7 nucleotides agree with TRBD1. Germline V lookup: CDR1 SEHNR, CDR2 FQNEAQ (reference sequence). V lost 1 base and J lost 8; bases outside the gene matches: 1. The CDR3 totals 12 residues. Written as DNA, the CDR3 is TGTGCCAGCAGCTTAGGAGGGGGCGGCTACACCTTC. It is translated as CASSLGGGGYTF.

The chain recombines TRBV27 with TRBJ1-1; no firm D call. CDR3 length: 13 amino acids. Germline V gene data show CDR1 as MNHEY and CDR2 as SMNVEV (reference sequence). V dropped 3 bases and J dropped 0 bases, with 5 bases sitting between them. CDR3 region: CASSFGMNTEAFF. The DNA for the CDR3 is TGTGCCAGCAGTTTTGGGATGAACACTGAAGCTTTCTTT.

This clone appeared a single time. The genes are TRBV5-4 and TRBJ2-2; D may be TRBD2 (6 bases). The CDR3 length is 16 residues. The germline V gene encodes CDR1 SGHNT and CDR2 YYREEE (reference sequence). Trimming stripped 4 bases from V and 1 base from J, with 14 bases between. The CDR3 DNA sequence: TGTGCCAGCAGCCCCCTAACGGAGGGGAACACCGGGGAGCTGTTTTTT. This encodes CASSPLTEGNTGELFF. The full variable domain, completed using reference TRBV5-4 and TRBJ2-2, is ETGVTQSPTHLIKTRGQQVTLRCSSQSGHNTVSWYQQALGQGPQFIFQYYREEENGRGNFPPRFSGLQFPNYSSELNVNALELDDSALYLCASSPLTEGNTGELFFGEGSRLTVL.